Listed here are 27 T cell receptor beta chains from one sample, sequenced in a study of identifying expanded T cells in peripheral blood. Repertoires were generated with immunoSEQ multiplex PCR, while TCRdb's copy carries only in-frame clones and drops some. The sample includes 95,000 to 100,000 clones, around 88% of them seen just once. What was sequenced was blood. All receptors come from a person aged 18 to 75 in good health.

The V and J genes are TRBV9 and TRBJ1-5; the D is unclear. This CDR3 is built from 13 residues. V lost 2 bases and J 7 bases, leaving 10 bases between the germline ends. Per germline, CDR1 SGDLS and CDR2 YYNGEE. The CDR3, as DNA: TGTGCCAGCAGCGTGTCGTCAGCCCAGCCCCAGCATTTT. Encoded protein: CASSVSSAQPQHF.

The rearrangement joins TRBV7-8 to TRBJ2-7; 7 bases line up with TRBD1. This CDR3 spans 17 amino acids. J lost 6 bases, V lost 6 bases, and 20 bases had no gene match. The germline CDR1 and CDR2 sequences are SGHVS and FQNEAQ. The DNA of the CDR3 is TGTGCCAGCAGTCCCACCCCACAGGGGTTTACTGGTGCCGAGCAGTACTTC. Protein: CASSPTPQGFTGAEQYF.

The CDR3 is CASSEARAWGGGPDEQYF. The CDR3 nucleotides are TGTGCCAGCAGTGAAGCGAGGGCCTGGGGCGGGGGGCCGGACGAGCAGTACTTC. The V call is TRBV2, the J call TRBJ2-7; TRBD2 matches 8 bases. CDR3 size: 18 residues. Germline V gene lookup returns CDR1 SNHLY and CDR2 FYNNEI. V lost 0 bases and J lost 5; bases outside the gene matches: 15.

The chain uses TRBV5-8 and TRBJ2-1, with a tentative D call TRBD2 (6 bases). V lost 4 bases, J lost 15 bases, and 23 bases lay in between. CDR1 and CDR2 from the germline V gene are SGHTS and YDEGEE. This CDR3 has 14 amino acids. DNA for the CDR3: TGTGCCAGCAGCGATACCCAACTAGCCCCCGAGTGGTTCTTC. As protein: CASSDTQLAPEWFF.

This sequence joins TRBV6-5 and TRBJ1-3, with 8 bases that match TRBD1. Germline V gives CDR1 MNHEY, CDR2 SVGAGI. With 2 bases clipped from V and 3 bases from J, the junction kept 3 bases outside the gene matches. The CDR3 is 15 amino acids. The CDR3 nucleotides are TGTGCCAGCAGTTACGCAGGGGGCTTTGGAAACACCATATATTTT. It yields the protein CASSYAGGFGNTIYF.

This clone has a handful of counts. The chain employs TRBV20-1 and TRBJ2-3; unclear D gene. V was trimmed by 5 bases and J by 1 base, leaving 1 base between them. The CDR3 runs 10 residues. Germline-derived CDR1 and CDR2 are DFQATT and SNEGSKA (reference sequence). The chain's CDR3 is CSAGTDTQYF. For the CDR3, the DNA is TGCAGTGCTGGCACAGATACGCAGTATTTT.

The chain's CDR3 is CASSQDSPGHGPYGETQYF. For the CDR3, the DNA is TGCGCCAGCAGCCAAGACTCACCGGGACACGGGCCCTATGGAGAGACCCAGTACTTC. The rearrangement links TRBV4-1 to TRBJ2-5; perhaps TRBD1 as D (6 bases). Trimming shortened V by 0 bases and J by 4 bases, and 24 bases separated the two germline ends. The CDR3 has 19 amino acids. Looked up from germline, CDR1 is MGHRA and CDR2 is YSYEKL.

The V gene is TRBV6-5, the J gene TRBJ1-2; D is ambiguous. V was shortened by 5 bases and J by 0 bases, with 4 bases between the two germline ends. The CDR3 loop spans 12 amino acids. Germline V CDR1 and CDR2: MNHEY, SVGAGI. CDR3 coding DNA: TGTGCCAGCAGTCTAACTAACTATGGCTACACCTTC. Protein product: CASSLTNYGYTF.

The chain combines TRBV29-1 with TRBJ2-3; 9 nucleotides align to TRBD2. This CDR3 has 15 residues. J was trimmed by 9 bases and V by 2 bases; bases with no gene match: 12. In germline, CDR1 is SQVTM, CDR2 ANQGSEA. CDR3: CSVESRAGGPGTQYF. Written as DNA, the CDR3 is TGCAGCGTTGAAAGTCGAGCGGGGGGACCAGGCACGCAGTATTTT.

CDR3 in amino acids: CASSEGGARISYEQYF. The CDR3 region has the DNA TGTGCCAGCAGCGAGGGGGGGGCGCGGATCTCCTACGAGCAGTACTTC. The chain couples TRBV7-6 to TRBJ2-7, with a possible D match to TRBD2 (7 bases). CDR3 length: 16 residues. Per the germline V gene, CDR1 is SGHVS and CDR2 is FNYEAQ. The V end lost 5 bases, the J end lost 0 bases, and 17 bases lay between the germline ends.

CDR3 region: CATSRDRSRVQYF. In nucleotides, the CDR3 is TGTGCCACCAGCAGAGATCGTTCGAGGGTCCAGTACTTC. This chain uses TRBV15 with TRBJ2-5; D is possibly TRBD2 (5 bases). V lost 0 bases, J lost 10 bases, and 12 bases lay in between. The CDR3 covers 13 residues. The V gene's germline CDR1 is LNHNV and CDR2 YYDKDF (reference sequence).

The V and J genes are TRBV5-1 and TRBJ1-1, with D possibly being TRBD1 (5 bases). Trimming removed 4 bases at V and 8 bases at J, with 15 bases between. The CDR3 is 13 residues long. Germline V gene data show CDR1 as SGHRS and CDR2 as YFSETQ. CDR3 bases: TGCGCCAGCAGCCACAATCGGGACCAGGAAGCTTTCTTT. It is translated as CASSHNRDQEAFF.

The CDR3 here is CASKTGYTEAFF. CDR3 in DNA: TGTGCCTCAAAGACAGGGTACACTGAAGCTTTCTTT. The rearrangement uses TRBV30 and TRBJ1-1, with TRBD1 matching over 7 bases. The CDR3 is 12 residues long. V lost 7 bases to trimming and J lost 3 bases; unmatched junction nucleotides: 5. CDR1 and CDR2 (germline): GTSNPN, SVGIG (reference sequence).

The V and J genes are TRBV18 and TRBJ1-2; 7 nucleotides align to TRBD1. V lost 3 bases and J lost 8; bases outside the gene matches: 12. This CDR3 has 15 amino acids. CDR1 is KGHSH, CDR2 LQKENI, per germline. CDR3 in amino acids: CASSPSGEGAGGYTF. The CDR3 bases are TGTGCCAGCTCACCTTCCGGCGAGGGGGCAGGCGGCTACACCTTC.

The chain is built from TRBV19 and TRBJ2-3, with D perhaps matching TRBD2 (6 bases). This CDR3 comprises 14 residues. V lost 1 base to trimming and J lost 5 bases, with 10 bases between them. Per the germline V gene, CDR1 is LNHDA and CDR2 is SQIVND (reference sequence). As DNA, the CDR3 is TGTGCCAGTAGTATAGGCGGGACGGGAGATACGCAGTATTTT. Translation gives CASSIGGTGDTQYF.

The V gene is TRBV5-8, the J gene TRBJ2-5, with 10 positions matching TRBD1. In germline, CDR1 is SGHTS, CDR2 YDEGEE. CDR3 length equals 14 residues. Germline trimming cut 4 bases from V and 6 bases from J; bases unmatched to any gene: 6. CDR3 nucleotide sequence: TGTGCCAGCAGCCGGGGGGACAGGGGCCAGACCCAGTACTTC. Its protein product is CASSRGDRGQTQYF.

The V call is TRBV19, the J call TRBJ2-7, with 7 bases that match TRBD1. Germline lookup yields CDR1 LNHDA and CDR2 SQIVND (reference sequence). V gave up 10 bases and J gave up 6 bases; unmatched junction bases: 9. The CDR3 totals 12 residues. The CDR3 DNA reads as TGTGCCACTACCGGGACAGCGCGCGAGCAGTACTTC. It codes for CATTGTAREQYF.

This clone was found many times. The genes are TRBV19 and TRBJ2-1; D is perhaps TRBD2 (5 bases). The V end lost 0 bases, the J end lost 2 bases, and 8 bases lay between the germline ends. The CDR3 totals 15 residues. The germline gives CDR1 LNHDA, CDR2 SQIVND (reference sequence). Here the CDR3 reads CASSIDGLPYNEQFF. The CDR3 nucleotides read TGTGCCAGTAGTATAGACGGACTGCCCTACAATGAGCAGTTCTTC.

This clone came up once. The chain links TRBV6-5 to TRBJ2-7, with 8 nucleotides matching TRBD1. CDR3 length: 14 residues. J lost 6 bases, V lost 6 bases, and 10 bases had no gene match. CDR1 and CDR2 (germline): MNHEY, SVGAGI. As DNA, the CDR3 is TGTGCCAGCAGCCCTCCCATAACAGGGGGCGAGCAGTACTTC. It yields the protein CASSPPITGGEQYF.

V and J are TRBV4-1 and TRBJ1-2, with unresolved D. CDR1 and CDR2 from the germline V gene are MGHRA and YSYEKL. V was trimmed by 0 bases and J by 7 bases, leaving 21 bases between them. The CDR3 is made up of 17 amino acids. CDR3 nucleotide sequence: TGCGCCAGCAGCCAAGAACTGACCATAGTAGGACCGACTGGCTACACCTTC. Translation: CASSQELTIVGPTGYTF.

The genes are TRBV7-8 and TRBJ1-3; D gene ambiguous. V was cut by 1 base and J by 3 bases, with 13 bases left in between. The CDR3 is made up of 16 amino acids. Per germline, CDR1 SGHVS and CDR2 FQNEAQ. CDR3 protein: CASSLGSTGGGNTIYF. DNA of the CDR3: TGTGCCAGCAGCTTAGGAAGCACCGGAGGTGGAAACACCATATATTTT.

In DNA, the CDR3 is TGCGCCAGCAGCCAAGGAGGGTTTGGGACAGGGATCAATGAGCAGTTCTTC. Amino acids: CASSQGGFGTGINEQFF. This sequence joins TRBV4-3 and TRBJ2-1; TRBD1 aligns across 9 bases. This CDR3 has 17 amino acids. The germline V gene encodes CDR1 LGHNA and CDR2 YSLEER. V lost 1 base and J lost 6; bases outside the gene matches: 10.

This chain links TRBV5-1 with TRBJ2-6, with TRBD1 matching 12 bases. The trim removed 4 bases at V and 5 bases at J, leaving 7 bases unmatched. This CDR3 region has 17 residues. CDR1 is SGHRS, CDR2 YFSETQ, per germline. CDR3 sequence reads: CASSPGQGAYWANVLTF. The CDR3 region has the DNA TGCGCCAGCAGCCCGGGACAGGGGGCGTACTGGGCCAACGTCCTGACTTTC.

The V and J genes are TRBV20-1 and TRBJ2-1; D uncertain. V was shortened by 3 bases and J by 12 bases, with 12 bases between the two germline ends. There are 11 residues in the CDR3. Germline CDR1 DFQATT, CDR2 SNEGSKA (reference sequence). CDR3 region: CSARYWSAQFF. The CDR3 nucleotides are TGCAGTGCTAGGTACTGGTCGGCGCAGTTCTTC.

The chain has TRBV27 and TRBJ2-1; D gene ambiguous. Germline CDR1 reads MNHEY; CDR2 reads SMNVEV (reference sequence). The CDR3 covers 11 residues. Trimming pared 1 base from V and 7 bases from J, leaving 2 bases between. The CDR3 here is CASSLWNEQFF. The CDR3, as DNA: TGTGCCAGCAGTTTATGGAATGAGCAGTTCTTC.

The chain couples TRBV9 to TRBJ2-7, with a possible D match to TRBD1 (7 bases). The germline gives CDR1 SGDLS, CDR2 YYNGEE. The ends were cut back, 0 bases at V and 7 bases at J, with 14 bases in the middle. CDR3 length equals 14 residues. CDR3 sequence (DNA): TGTGCCAGCAGCGTAGTAGGGGGCGCGGGGGAGCAGTACTTC. As protein: CASSVVGGAGEQYF. The variable domain in full, completed from reference TRBV9 and TRBJ2-7, reads DSGVTQTPKHLITATGQRVTLRCSPRSGDLSVYWYQQSLDQGLQFLIQYYNGEERAKGNILERFSAQQFPDLHSELNLSSLELGDSALYFCASSVVGGAGEQYFGPGTRLTVT.

Many counts were recorded for this clone. This chain connects TRBV5-6 to TRBJ1-2; no firm D call. Germline CDR1 and CDR2: SGHDT and YYEEEE. V lost 4 bases and J 7 bases, leaving 11 bases between the germline ends. The CDR3 loop spans 12 amino acids. As DNA, the CDR3 is TGTGCCAGCAGCCACGGTTGGGCTGGCTACACCTTC. Its translation is CASSHGWAGYTF. Based on the CDR3 plus reference TRBV5-6 and TRBJ1-2, the full variable domain is DAGVTQSPTHLIKTRGQQVTLRCSPKSGHDTVSWYQQALGQGPQFIFQYYEEEERQRGNFPDRFSGHQFPNYSSELNVNALLLGDSALYLCASSHGWAGYTFGSGTRLTVV.